This T cell receptor beta chain was identified in a study of T-cell reconstitution after alpha-beta-depleted transplantation in children. The CDR3 is made up of 15 amino acids. Germline CDR1 SGHTA, CDR2 FQGNSA. The V gene lost 7 bases and the J gene lost 4 bases, with 18 bases spanning the gap. A library of TCRbeta sequences, prepared with unique molecular identifiers, was generated. TCRdb re-called the PCR reads through MiXCR, storing one row per CDR3 protein. The sample lists about 640,000 distinct CDR3 sequences; roughly 15% were seen once. This clonotype was observed a handful of times. The gene calls are TRBV7-2 and TRBJ2-3; the D call may be TRBD1 or TRBD2 (5 bases each). The sequence derives from a human donor who donated a stem cell graft to a child with acute myeloid leukemia. The starting material was PBMCs from the stem cell graft donor, obtained from the stem cell graft. The CDR3 DNA follows: TGTGCCAGCACCCTGGGACCGCCGTCCCCAGATACGCAGTATTTT. Encoded protein: CASTLGPPSPDTQYF.